The entry below gives a single T cell receptor (beta chain) sequence along with its context. From RNA, the CDR3 regions of TCR beta chains were amplified and sequenced. In the first round, RT-PCR was carried out with HTBI primers, and a multiplex PCR formed the second round. TCRdb recomputed calls from the multiplex PCR reads with MiXCR, one row per CDR3 protein. The repertoire has 150,000 or so distinct CDR3 sequences, 30% to 45% of them found once; the top ten carry over 7%. The source of the sample is a study of Graves' ophthalmopathy and Graves' hyperthyroidism. V was pared by 0 bases and J by 3 bases, with 11 bases between. CDR1 and CDR2 (germline): MGHRA, YSYEKL. The CDR3 covers 15 residues.

The TCR sequence derives from a man aged 25 to 40 with Graves' ophthalmopathy. Source material: peripheral blood. The chain recombines TRBV4-1 with TRBJ1-2; no reliable D call. The CDR3 region has the DNA TGCGCCAGCAGCCAAGATTGGGTCAGATACTATGGCTACACCTTC. As protein: CASSQDWVRYYGYTF.